These 4 T cell receptor beta chains were sequenced from one sample in a study of blood T cell repertoires in COVID-19. The assay was immunoSEQ multiplex PCR, and TCRdb's table has in-frame clones only and misses some. The sample records about 70,000 clones, roughly nine tenths being singletons. The sequenced sample was peripheral blood. The receptors come from a man aged 50 or older with acute or convalescent COVID-19.

This chain connects TRBV7-2 to TRBJ1-5, with TRBD1 identical over 10 bases. J lost 2 bases, V lost 1 base, and 2 bases had no gene match. CDR3 size: 16 residues. CDR1 is SGHTA, CDR2 FQGNSA, per germline. In DNA form, the CDR3 reads TGTGCCAGCAGCTTAGTTGGGACAGGGGGCAATCAGCCCCAGCATTTT. This translates into CASSLVGTGGNQPQHF.

This rearrangement joins TRBV28 to TRBJ2-1; D possibly corresponds to TRBD1 (5 bases). The CDR3 loop spans 13 amino acids. CDR1 and CDR2 (germline): MDHEN, SYDVKM. V was clipped by 7 bases and J by 9 bases, with 16 bases between them. The CDR3 DNA reads as TGTGCCAGCACCCTCCCGACCCAGGGTGAGCAGTTCTTC. Protein sequence: CASTLPTQGEQFF.

The J gene is TRBJ2-7, the V gene TRBV6-2 or TRBV6-3; 12 bases fit TRBD2. The germline gives CDR1 MNHEY, CDR2 SVGEGT. This CDR3 contains 14 residues. The V segment lost 6 bases and the J segment 5 bases; nucleotides outside the gene matches: 5. CDR3 amino acids: CASRPSGRVNEQYF. DNA for the CDR3: TGTGCCAGCAGACCTAGCGGGAGGGTAAACGAGCAGTACTTC.

The chain links TRBV4-1 to TRBJ2-1; maybe TRBD2 (6 bases). V gave up 4 bases and J gave up 2 bases, with 12 bases separating them. The CDR3 is 15 amino acids. Germline V gene lookup returns CDR1 MGHRA and CDR2 YSYEKL. The CDR3 coding sequence is TGCGCCAGCAGCCTCCTCGGAGGGACCTACAATGAGCAGTTCTTC. Encoded protein: CASSLLGGTYNEQFF.